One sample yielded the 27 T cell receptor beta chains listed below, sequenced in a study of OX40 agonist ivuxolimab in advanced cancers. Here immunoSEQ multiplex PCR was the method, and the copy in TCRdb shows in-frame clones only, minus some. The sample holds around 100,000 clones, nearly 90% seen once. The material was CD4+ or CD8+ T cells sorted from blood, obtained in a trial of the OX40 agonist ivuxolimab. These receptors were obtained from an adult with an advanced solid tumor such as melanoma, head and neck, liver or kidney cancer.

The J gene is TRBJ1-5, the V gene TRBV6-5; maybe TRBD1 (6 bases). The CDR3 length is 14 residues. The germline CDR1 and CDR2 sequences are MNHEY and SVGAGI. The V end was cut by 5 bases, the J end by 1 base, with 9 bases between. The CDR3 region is CASSRGKSNQPQHF. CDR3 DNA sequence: TGTGCCAGCAGTAGGGGGAAGAGCAATCAGCCCCAGCATTTT.

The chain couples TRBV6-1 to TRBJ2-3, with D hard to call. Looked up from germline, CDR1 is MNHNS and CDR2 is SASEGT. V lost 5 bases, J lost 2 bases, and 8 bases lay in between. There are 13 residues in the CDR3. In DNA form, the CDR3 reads TGTGCCAGCAGTAGTTGGCCCACAGATACGCAGTATTTT. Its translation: CASSSWPTDTQYF.

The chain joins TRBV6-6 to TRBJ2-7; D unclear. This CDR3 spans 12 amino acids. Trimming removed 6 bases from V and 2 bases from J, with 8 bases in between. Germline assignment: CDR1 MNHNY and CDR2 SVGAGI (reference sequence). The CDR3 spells CASSPAPYEQYF. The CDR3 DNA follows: TGTGCCAGCAGCCCGGCCCCCTACGAGCAGTACTTC.

CDR3: CAISDPVLTGQKLFF. CDR3 nucleotides: TGTGCCATCAGTGATCCGGTACTAACGGGACAGAAGCTGTTTTTT. V is TRBV10-3 and J is TRBJ1-4; 7 bases map to TRBD1. V lost 3 bases and J lost 14; bases outside the gene matches: 15. CDR3 length: 15 residues. Looked up from germline, CDR1 is ENHRY and CDR2 is SYGVKD.

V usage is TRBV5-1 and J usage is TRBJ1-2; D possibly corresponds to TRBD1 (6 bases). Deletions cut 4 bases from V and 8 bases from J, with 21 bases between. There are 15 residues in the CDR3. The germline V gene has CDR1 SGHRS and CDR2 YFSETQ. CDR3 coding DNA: TGCGCCAGCAGCCCGGAGGGACAAGCAGCGATAGGCTACACCTTC. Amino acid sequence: CASSPEGQAAIGYTF.

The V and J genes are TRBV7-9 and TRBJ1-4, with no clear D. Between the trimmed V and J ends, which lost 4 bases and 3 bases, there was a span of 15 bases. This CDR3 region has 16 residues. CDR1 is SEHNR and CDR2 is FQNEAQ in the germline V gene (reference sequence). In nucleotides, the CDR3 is TGTGCCAGCAGCTACGGACGGGCCGGGCCTAATGAAAAACTGTTTTTT. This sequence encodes CASSYGRAGPNEKLFF.

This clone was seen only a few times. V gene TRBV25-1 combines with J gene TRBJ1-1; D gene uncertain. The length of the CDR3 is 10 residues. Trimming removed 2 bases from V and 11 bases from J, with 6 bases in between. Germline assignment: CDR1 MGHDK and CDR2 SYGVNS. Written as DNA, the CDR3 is TGTGCCAGCAGTGAAGGGAGGGCTTTCTTT. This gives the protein CASSEGRAFF.

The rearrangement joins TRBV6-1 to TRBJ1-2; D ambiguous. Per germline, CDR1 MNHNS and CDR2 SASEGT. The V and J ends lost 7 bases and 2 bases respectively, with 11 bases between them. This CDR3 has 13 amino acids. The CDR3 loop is CASNAGWNYGYTF. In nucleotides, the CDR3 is TGTGCCAGCAACGCGGGATGGAACTATGGCTACACCTTC.

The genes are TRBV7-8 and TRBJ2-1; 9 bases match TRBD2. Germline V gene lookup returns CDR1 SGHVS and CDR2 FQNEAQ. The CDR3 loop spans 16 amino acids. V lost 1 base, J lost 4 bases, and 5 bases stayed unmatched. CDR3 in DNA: TGTGCCAGCAGCTTAGGTGGAGGACTAGCGTACAATGAGCAGTTCTTC. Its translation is CASSLGGGLAYNEQFF.

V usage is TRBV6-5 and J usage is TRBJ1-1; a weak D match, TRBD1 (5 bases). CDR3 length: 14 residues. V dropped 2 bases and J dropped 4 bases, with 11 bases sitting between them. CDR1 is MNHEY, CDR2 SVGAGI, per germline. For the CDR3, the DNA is TGTGCCAGCAGTTACAAGGGGTGGGGCACTGAAGCTTTCTTT. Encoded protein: CASSYKGWGTEAFF.

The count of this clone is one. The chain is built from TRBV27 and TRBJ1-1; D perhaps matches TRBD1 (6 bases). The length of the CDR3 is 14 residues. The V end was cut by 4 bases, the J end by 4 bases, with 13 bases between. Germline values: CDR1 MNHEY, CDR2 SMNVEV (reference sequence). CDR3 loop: CASSWGAQSTEAFF. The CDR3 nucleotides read TGTGCCAGCAGTTGGGGGGCCCAGAGCACTGAAGCTTTCTTT.

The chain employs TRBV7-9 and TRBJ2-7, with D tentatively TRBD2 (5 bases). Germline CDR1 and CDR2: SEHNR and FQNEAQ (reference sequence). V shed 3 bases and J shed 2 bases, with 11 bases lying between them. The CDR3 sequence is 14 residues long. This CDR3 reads CASSLGGQPYEQYF. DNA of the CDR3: TGTGCCAGCAGCTTGGGCGGGCAGCCCTACGAGCAGTACTTC.

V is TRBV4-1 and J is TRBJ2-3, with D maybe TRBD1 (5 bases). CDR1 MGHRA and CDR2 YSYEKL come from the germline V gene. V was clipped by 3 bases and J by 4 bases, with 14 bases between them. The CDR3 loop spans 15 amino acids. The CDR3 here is CASSHPPGSSDTQYF. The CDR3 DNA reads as TGCGCCAGCAGCCATCCCCCAGGGTCATCAGATACGCAGTATTTT.

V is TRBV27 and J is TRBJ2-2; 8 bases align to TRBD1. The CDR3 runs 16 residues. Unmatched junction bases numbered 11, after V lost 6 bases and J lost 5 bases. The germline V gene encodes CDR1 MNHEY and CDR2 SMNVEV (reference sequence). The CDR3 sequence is CASRAGQGPRTGELFF. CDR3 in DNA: TGTGCCAGCAGGGCCGGACAGGGCCCGCGAACCGGGGAGCTGTTTTTT.

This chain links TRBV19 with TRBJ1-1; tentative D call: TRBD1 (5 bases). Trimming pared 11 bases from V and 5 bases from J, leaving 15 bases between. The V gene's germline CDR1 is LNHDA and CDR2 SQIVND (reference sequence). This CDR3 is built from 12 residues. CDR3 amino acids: CAAGDRSTEAFF. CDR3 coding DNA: TGTGCCGCCGGCGACAGATCTACTGAAGCTTTCTTT.

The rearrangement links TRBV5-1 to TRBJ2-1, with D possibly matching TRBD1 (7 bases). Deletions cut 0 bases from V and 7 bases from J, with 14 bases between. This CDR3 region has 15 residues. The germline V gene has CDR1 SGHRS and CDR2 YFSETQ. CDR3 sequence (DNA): TGCGCCAGCAGCTTGGTCGGGGGACAGCGAAATGAGCAGTTCTTC. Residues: CASSLVGGQRNEQFF.

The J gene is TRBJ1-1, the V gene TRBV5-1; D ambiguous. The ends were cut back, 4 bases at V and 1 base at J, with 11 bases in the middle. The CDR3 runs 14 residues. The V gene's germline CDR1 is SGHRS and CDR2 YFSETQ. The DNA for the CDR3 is TGCGCCAGCAGCGCCCTACAGAAGAACACTGAAGCTTTCTTT. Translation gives CASSALQKNTEAFF.

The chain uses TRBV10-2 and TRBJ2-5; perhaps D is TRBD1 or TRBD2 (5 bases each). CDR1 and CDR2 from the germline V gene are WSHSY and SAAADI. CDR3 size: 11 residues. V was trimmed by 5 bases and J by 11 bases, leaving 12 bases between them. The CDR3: CASSSHWGQYF. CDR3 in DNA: TGCGCCAGCAGTTCCCATTGGGGGCAGTACTTC.

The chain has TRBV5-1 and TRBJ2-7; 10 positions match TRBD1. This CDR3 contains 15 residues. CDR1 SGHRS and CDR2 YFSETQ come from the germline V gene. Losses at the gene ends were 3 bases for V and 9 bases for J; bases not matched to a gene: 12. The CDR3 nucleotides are TGCGCCAGCAGCTCTACCGGGACAGGGGACAGCGGGCAGTACTTC. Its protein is CASSSTGTGDSGQYF.

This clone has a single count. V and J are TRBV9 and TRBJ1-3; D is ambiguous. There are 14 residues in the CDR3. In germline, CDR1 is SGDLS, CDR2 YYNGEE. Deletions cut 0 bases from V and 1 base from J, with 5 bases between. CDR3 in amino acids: CASSVVGSGNTIYF. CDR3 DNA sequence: TGTGCCAGCAGCGTAGTTGGTTCTGGAAACACCATATATTTT. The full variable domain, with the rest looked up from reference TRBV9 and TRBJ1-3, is DSGVTQTPKHLITATGQRVTLRCSPRSGDLSVYWYQQSLDQGLQFLIQYYNGEERAKGNILERFSAQQFPDLHSELNLSSLELGDSALYFCASSVVGSGNTIYFGEGSWLTVV.

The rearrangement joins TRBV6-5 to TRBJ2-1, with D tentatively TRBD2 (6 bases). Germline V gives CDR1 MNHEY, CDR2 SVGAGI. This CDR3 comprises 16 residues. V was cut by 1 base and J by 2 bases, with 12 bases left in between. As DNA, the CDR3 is TGTGCCAGCAGTTACTTGGCCGGGGGAACCTACAATGAGCAGTTCTTC. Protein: CASSYLAGGTYNEQFF.

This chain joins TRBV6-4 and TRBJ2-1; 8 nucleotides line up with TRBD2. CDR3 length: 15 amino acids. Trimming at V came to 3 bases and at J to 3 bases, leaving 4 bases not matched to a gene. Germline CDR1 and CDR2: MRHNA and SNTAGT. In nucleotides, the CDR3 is TGTGCCAGCAGTGAGGAACTAGCGGACTACAATGAGCAGTTCTTC. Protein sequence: CASSEELADYNEQFF.

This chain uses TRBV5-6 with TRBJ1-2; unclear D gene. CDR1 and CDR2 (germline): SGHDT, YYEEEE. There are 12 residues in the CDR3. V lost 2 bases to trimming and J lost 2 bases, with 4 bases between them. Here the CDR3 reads CASSLQNYGYTF. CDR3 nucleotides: TGTGCCAGCAGCTTACAAAACTATGGCTACACCTTC.

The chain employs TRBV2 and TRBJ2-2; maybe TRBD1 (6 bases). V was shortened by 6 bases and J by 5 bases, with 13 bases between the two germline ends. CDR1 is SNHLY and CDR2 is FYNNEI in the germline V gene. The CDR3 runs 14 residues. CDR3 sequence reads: CASRAVGTTGELFF. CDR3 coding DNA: TGTGCCAGCAGGGCCGTGGGGACAACCGGGGAGCTGTTTTTT. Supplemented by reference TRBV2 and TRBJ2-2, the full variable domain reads EPEVTQTPSHQVTQMGQEVILRCVPISNHLYFYWYRQILGQKVEFLVSFYNNEISEKSEIFDDQFSVERPDGSNFTLKIRSTKLEDSAMYFCASRAVGTTGELFFGEGSRLTVL.

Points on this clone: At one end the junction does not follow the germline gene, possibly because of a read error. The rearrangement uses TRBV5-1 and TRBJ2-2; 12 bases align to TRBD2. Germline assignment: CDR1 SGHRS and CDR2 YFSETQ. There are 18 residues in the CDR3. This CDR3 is CANSSGLAGPSGPGELFF. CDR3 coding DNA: TGCGCCAACAGCTCCGGACTAGCGGGACCCTCCGGCCCCGGGGAGCTGTTTTTT.

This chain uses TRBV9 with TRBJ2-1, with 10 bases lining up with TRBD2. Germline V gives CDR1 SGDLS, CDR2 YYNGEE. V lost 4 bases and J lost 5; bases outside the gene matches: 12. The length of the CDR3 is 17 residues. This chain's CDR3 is CASSPGAGGTPHNEQFF. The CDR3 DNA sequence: TGTGCCAGCAGCCCAGGAGCGGGGGGGACCCCACACAATGAGCAGTTCTTC.

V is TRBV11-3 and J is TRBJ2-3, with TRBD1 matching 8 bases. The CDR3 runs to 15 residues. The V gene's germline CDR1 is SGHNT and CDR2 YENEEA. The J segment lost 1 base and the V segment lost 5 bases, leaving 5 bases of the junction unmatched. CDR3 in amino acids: CASSRDRGGTDTQYF. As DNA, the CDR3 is TGTGCCAGCAGCCGAGACAGGGGAGGCACAGATACGCAGTATTTT. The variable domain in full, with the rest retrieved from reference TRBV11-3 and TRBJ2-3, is EAGVVQSPRYKIIEKKQPVAFWCNPISGHNTLYWYLQNLGQGPELLIRYENEEAVDDSQLPKDRFSAERLKGVDSTLKIQPAELGDSAVYLCASSRDRGGTDTQYFGPGTRLTVL.